This TCR beta chain was recorded in a study of blood T cell repertoires in COVID-19. Trimming took off 7 bases at V and 1 base at J, with 13 bases between the two ends. The CDR3 consists of 14 residues. Germline CDR1 SGHNT, CDR2 YENEEA. Clones were sequenced by immunoSEQ multiplex PCR, and TCRdb holds only the in-frame ones, with some missing. The profile shows approximately 170,000 clones, approximately 86% of them singletons. The sequence was collected from a woman of 80 years or more in a cohort sampled during active or convalescent COVID-19. Sequencing was carried out using peripheral blood. The chain uses TRBV11-3 and TRBJ2-5; D might be TRBD2 (6 bases). CDR3 region: CASTRGTAQETQYF. The DNA of the CDR3 is TGTGCCAGCACTCGCGGGACGGCCCAAGAGACCCAGTACTTC. Using reference TRBV11-3 and TRBJ2-5 for the parts outside the CDR3, the full variable domain is EAGVVQSPRYKIIEKKQPVAFWCNPISGHNTLYWYLQNLGQGPELLIRYENEEAVDDSQLPKDRFSAERLKGVDSTLKIQPAELGDSAVYLCASTRGTAQETQYFGPGTRLLVL.